This T cell receptor (beta chain) was sequenced for a study of cytomegalovirus exposure and HLA in healthy donors. The study ran its PCR with 60 Vbeta and 13 Jbeta primers. TCRdb keeps only in-frame clones here, not all; method: immunoSEQ multiplex PCR. The sample consists of over 150,000 clones, 60% to 80% of them appearing once. Notes on this clone: Its antigen is not identified.

Study outcomes and limitations: Presence/absence results assume similar sequencing depth per donor, which may not hold. An analysis that was carried out later associated fewer than 20,000 TCR beta sequences with HLA alleles at 0.05 false discovery rate.

The V gene's germline CDR1 is MGHDK and CDR2 SYGVNS. This CDR3 is 13 amino acids long. V lost 3 bases and J lost 5, with 10 bases in between. The TCR originated in a woman aged 25 to 39 in good health and CMV-seronegative. V and J are TRBV25-1 and TRBJ2-5; D is possibly TRBD2 (6 bases). The material sequenced was PBMCs. Written as DNA, the CDR3 is TGTGCCAGCAGTGACAGCGGGCGGGAGACCCAGTACTTC. It yields the protein CASSDSGRETQYF.